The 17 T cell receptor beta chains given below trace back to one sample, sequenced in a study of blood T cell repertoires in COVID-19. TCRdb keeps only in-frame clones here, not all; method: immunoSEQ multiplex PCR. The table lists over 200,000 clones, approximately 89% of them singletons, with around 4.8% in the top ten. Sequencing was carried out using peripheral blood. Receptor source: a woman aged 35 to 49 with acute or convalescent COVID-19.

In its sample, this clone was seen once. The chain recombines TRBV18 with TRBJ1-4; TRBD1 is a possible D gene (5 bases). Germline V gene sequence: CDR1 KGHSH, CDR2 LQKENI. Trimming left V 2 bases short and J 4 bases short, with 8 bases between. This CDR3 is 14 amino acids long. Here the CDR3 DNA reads TGTGCCAGCTCACCAGGGGCAAGTAATGAAAAACTGTTTTTT. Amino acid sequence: CASSPGASNEKLFF.

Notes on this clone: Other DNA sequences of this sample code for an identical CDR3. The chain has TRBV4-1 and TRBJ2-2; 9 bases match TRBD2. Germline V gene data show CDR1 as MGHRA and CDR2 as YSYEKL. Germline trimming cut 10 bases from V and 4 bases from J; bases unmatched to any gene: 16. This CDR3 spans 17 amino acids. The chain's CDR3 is CATRRVGGGASTGELFF. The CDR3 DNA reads TGCGCCACCCGGAGGGTCGGCGGGGGGGCCAGCACCGGGGAGCTGTTTTTT.

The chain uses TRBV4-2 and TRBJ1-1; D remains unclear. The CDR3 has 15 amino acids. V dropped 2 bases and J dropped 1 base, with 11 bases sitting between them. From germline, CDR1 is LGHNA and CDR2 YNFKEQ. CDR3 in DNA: TGTGCCAGCAGCCAAACCGACTCATGGAACACTGAAGCTTTCTTT. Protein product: CASSQTDSWNTEAFF.

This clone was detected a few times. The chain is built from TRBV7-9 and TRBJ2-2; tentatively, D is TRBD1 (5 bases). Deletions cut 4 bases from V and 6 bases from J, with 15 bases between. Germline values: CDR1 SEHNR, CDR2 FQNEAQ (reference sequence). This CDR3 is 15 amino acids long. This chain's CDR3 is CASSSPKGRAGELFF. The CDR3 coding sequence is TGTGCCAGCAGCTCTCCAAAGGGCAGGGCCGGGGAGCTGTTTTTT.

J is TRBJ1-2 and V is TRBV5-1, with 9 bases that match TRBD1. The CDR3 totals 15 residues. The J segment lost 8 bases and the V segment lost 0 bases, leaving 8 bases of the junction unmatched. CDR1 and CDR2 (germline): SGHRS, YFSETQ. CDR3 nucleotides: TGCGCCAGCAGCTTGGCCGGGACAGGGACGGACGGCTACACCTTC. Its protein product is CASSLAGTGTDGYTF.

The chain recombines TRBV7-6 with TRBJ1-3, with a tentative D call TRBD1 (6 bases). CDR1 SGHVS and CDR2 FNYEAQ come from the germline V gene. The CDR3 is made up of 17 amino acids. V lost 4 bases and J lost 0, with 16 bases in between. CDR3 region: CASSSTDRRYSGNTIYF. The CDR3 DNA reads TGTGCCAGCAGCTCTACTGACAGGAGGTACTCTGGAAACACCATATATTTT.

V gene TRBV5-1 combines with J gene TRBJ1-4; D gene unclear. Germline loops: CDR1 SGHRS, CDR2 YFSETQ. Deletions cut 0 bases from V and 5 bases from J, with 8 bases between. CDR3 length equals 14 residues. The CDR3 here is CASSLGGKNEKLFF. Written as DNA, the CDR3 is TGCGCCAGCAGCTTGGGCGGAAAAAATGAAAAACTGTTTTTT.

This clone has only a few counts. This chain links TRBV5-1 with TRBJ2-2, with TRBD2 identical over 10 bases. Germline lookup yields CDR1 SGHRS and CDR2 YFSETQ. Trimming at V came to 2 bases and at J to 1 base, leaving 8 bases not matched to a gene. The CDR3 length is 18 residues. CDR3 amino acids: CASSFPLAGEKNTGELFF. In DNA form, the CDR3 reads TGCGCCAGCAGCTTCCCCCTAGCGGGGGAAAAGAACACCGGGGAGCTGTTTTTT.

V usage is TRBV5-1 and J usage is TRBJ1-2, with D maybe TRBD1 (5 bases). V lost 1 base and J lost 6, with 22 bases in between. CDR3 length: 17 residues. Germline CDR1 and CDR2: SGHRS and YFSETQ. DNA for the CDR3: TGCGCCAGCAGCTTGCAAGATACGGGACTCCCCTCGAATGGCTACACCTTC. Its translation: CASSLQDTGLPSNGYTF.

CDR3: CASHSGDSGVTYEQYV. CDR3 sequence (DNA): TGCGCCAGTCACTCTGGGGATAGCGGCGTTACCTACGAGCAGTACGTC. The chain uses TRBV5-1 and TRBJ2-7; D perhaps matches TRBD2 (6 bases). V was trimmed by 8 bases and J by 2 bases, leaving 23 bases between them. This CDR3 spans 16 amino acids. Germline values: CDR1 SGHRS, CDR2 YFSETQ.

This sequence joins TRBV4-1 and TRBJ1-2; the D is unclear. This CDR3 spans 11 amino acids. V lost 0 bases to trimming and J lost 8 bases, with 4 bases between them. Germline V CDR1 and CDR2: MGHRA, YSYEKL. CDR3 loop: CASSQDRGYTF. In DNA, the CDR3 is TGCGCCAGCAGCCAAGATCGGGGCTACACCTTC.

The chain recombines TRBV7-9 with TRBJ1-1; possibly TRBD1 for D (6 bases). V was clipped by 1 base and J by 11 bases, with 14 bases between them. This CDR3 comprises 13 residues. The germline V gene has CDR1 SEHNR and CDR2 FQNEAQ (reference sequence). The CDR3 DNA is TGTGCCAGCAGCTTAGTACAGGGCATAGAGGCTTTCTTT. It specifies CASSLVQGIEAFF.

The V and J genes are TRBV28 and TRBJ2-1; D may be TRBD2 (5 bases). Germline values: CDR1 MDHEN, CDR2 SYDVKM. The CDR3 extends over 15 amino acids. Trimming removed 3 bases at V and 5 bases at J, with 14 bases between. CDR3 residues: CASSFTLTGNNEQFF. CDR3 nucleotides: TGTGCCAGCAGTTTCACCCTAACCGGGAACAATGAGCAGTTCTTC.

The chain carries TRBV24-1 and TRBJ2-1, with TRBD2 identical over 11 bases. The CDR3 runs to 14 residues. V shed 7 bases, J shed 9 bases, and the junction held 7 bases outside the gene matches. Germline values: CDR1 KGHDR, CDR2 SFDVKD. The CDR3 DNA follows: TGTGCCACCAGGGTAGCGGGGGGGTCCAGTGAGCAGTTCTTC. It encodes CATRVAGGSSEQFF.

CDR3 residues: CASSPRSVNEQYV. Here the CDR3 DNA reads TGTGCCAGCAGTCCGCGATCTGTTAACGAGCAGTACGTC. The rearrangement uses TRBV6-6 and TRBJ2-7, with unresolved D. This CDR3 comprises 13 residues. V shed 5 bases and J shed 5 bases, with 13 bases lying between them. Germline lookup yields CDR1 MNHNY and CDR2 SVGAGI (reference sequence).

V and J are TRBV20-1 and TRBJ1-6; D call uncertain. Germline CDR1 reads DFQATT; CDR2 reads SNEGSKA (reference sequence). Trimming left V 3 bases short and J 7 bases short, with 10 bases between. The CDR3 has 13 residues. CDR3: CSASATPNSPLHF. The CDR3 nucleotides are TGCAGTGCTAGTGCGACACCCAATTCACCCCTCCACTTT.

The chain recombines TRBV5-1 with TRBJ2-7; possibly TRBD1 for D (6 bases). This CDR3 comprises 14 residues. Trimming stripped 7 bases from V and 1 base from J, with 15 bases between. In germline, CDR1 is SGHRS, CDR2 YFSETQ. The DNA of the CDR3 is TGCGCCAGCCCTCTGGACAGCAAGTCCTACGAGCAGTACGTC. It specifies CASPLDSKSYEQYV.